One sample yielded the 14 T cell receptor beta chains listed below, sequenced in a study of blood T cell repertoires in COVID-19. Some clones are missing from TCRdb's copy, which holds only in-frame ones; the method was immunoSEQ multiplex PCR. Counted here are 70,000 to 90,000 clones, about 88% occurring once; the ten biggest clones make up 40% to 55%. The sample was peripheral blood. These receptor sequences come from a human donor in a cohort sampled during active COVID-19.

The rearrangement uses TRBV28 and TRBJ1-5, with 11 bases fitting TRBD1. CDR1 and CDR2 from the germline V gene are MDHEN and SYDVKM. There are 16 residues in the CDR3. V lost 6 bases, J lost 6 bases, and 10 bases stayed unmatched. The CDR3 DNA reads TGTGCCAGCAGCCCATCACGGACAGGGGGCGGTCAGCCCCAGCATTTT. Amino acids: CASSPSRTGGGQPQHF. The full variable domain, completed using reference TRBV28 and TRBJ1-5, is DVKVTQSSRYLVKRTGEKVFLECVQDMDHENMFWYRQDPGLGLRLIYFSYDVKMKEKGDIPEGYSVSREKKERFSLILESASTNQTSMYLCASSPSRTGGGQPQHFGDGTRLSIL.

The CDR3: CASSLERGAGYTQYF. The CDR3 DNA reads as TGTGCCAGCAGCTTAGAGCGGGGGGCGGGGTATACGCAGTATTTT. The chain joins TRBV7-2 to TRBJ2-3; 9 bases map to TRBD2. The germline V gene encodes CDR1 SGHTA and CDR2 FQGNSA. Losses at the gene ends were 1 base for V and 7 bases for J; bases not matched to a gene: 6. This CDR3 region has 15 residues. Supplemented by reference TRBV7-2 and TRBJ2-3, the full variable domain reads GAGVSQSPSNKVTEKGKDVELRCDPISGHTALYWYRQSLGQGLEFLIYFQGNSAPDKSGLPSDRFSAERTGGSVSTLTIQRTQQEDSAVYLCASSLERGAGYTQYFGPGTRLTVL.

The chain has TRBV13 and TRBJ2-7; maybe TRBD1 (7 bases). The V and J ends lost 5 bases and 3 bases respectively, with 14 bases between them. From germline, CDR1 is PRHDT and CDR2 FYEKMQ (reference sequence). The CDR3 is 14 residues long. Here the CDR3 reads CASSETGTGYEQYF. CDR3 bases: TGTGCCAGCAGCGAGACAGGGACTGGCTACGAGCAGTACTTC. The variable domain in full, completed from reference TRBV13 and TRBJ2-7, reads AAGVIQSPRHLIKEKRETATLKCYPIPRHDTVYWYQQGPGQDPQFLISFYEKMQSDKGSIPDRFSAQQFSDYHSELNMSSLELGDSALYFCASSETGTGYEQYFGPGTRLTVT.

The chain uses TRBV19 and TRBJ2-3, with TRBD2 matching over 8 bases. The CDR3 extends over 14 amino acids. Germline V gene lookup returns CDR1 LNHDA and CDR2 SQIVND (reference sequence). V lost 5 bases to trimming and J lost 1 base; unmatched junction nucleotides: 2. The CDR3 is CASSSGGGTDTQYF. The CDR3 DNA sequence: TGTGCCAGTAGTTCGGGGGGGGGCACAGATACGCAGTATTTT.

CDR3 sequence: CASSLKYRVPYEQYF. In DNA form, the CDR3 reads TGTGCCAGCAGTTTAAAATACAGGGTGCCCTACGAGCAGTACTTC. The chain is built from TRBV27 and TRBJ2-7, with D tentatively TRBD1 (6 bases). The CDR3 extends over 15 amino acids. The V gene's germline CDR1 is MNHEY and CDR2 SMNVEV (reference sequence). V was cut by 2 bases and J by 2 bases, with 13 bases left in between.

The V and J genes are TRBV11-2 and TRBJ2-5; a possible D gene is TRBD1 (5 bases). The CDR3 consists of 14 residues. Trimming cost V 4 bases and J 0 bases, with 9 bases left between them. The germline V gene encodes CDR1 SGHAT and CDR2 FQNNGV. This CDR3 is CASSSFRDQETQYF. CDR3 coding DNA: TGTGCCAGCAGCTCCTTCAGGGACCAAGAGACCCAGTACTTC.

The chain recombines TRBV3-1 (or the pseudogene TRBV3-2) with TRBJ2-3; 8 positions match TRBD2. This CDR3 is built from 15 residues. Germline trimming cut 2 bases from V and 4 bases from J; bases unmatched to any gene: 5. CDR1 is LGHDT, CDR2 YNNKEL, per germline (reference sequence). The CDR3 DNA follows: TGTGCCAGCAGCCAAACGGGACTAGAGGCAGATACGCAGTATTTT. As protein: CASSQTGLEADTQYF.

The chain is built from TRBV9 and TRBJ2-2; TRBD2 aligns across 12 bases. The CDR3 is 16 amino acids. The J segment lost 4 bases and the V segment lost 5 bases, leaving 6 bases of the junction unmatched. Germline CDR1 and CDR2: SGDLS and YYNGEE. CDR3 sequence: CASSPSGRAPTGELFF. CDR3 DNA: TGTGCCAGCAGTCCTAGCGGGAGGGCCCCCACCGGGGAGCTGTTTTTT.

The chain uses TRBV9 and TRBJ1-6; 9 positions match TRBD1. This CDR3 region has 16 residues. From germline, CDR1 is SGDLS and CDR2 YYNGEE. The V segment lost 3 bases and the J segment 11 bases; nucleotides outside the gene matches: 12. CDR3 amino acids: CASSDPGTGIWTPLHF. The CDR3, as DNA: TGTGCCAGCAGCGATCCCGGGACAGGGATTTGGACACCCCTCCACTTT.

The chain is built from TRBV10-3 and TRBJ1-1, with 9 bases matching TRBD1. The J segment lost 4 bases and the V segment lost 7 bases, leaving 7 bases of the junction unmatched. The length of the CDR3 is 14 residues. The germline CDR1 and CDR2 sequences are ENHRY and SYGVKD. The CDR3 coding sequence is TGTGCCATCACCCAGGGACAGGGATTCACTGAAGCTTTCTTT. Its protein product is CAITQGQGFTEAFF.

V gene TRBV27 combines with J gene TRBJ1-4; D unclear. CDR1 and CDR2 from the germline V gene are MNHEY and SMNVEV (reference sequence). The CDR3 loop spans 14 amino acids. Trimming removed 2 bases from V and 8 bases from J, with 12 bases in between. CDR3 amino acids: CASSLVGGGEKLFF. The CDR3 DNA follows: TGTGCCAGCAGTTTAGTAGGAGGAGGGGAAAAACTGTTTTTT. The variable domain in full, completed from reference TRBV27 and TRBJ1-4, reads EAQVTQNPRYLITVTGKKLTVTCSQNMNHEYMSWYRQDPGLGLRQIYYSMNVEVTDKGDVPEGYKVSRKEKRNFPLILESPSPNQTSLYFCASSLVGGGEKLFFGSGTQLSVL.

CDR3 protein: CASSFGGTYEQYF. CDR3 in DNA: TGTGCCAGCAGCTTTGGCGGGACCTACGAGCAGTACTTC. The rearrangement uses TRBV7-9 and TRBJ2-7, with TRBD2 as a possible D gene (6 bases). Trimming stripped 3 bases from V and 2 bases from J, with 8 bases between. The CDR3 spans 13 residues. Germline V lookup: CDR1 SEHNR, CDR2 FQNEAQ (reference sequence). The complete variable domain, with remaining parts taken from reference TRBV7-9 and TRBJ2-7, reads DTGVSQNPRHKITKRGQNVTFRCDPISEHNRLYWYRQTLGQGPEFLTYFQNEAQLEKSRLLSDRFSAERPKGSFSTLEIQRTEQGDSAMYLCASSFGGTYEQYFGPGTRLTVT.

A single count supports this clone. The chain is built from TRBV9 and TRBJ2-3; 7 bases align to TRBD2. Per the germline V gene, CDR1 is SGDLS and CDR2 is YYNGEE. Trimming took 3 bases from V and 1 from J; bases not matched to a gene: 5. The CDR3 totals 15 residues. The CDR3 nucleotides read TGTGCCAGCAGCGATTCCACTAGCGGCACAGATACGCAGTATTTT. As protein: CASSDSTSGTDTQYF.

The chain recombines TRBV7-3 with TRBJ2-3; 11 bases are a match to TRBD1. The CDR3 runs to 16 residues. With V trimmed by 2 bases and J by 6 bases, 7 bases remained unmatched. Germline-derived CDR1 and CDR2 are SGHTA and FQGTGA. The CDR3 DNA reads TGTGCCAGCAGCTTATCCCGGGACAGGGGGTATGATACGCAGTATTTT. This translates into CASSLSRDRGYDTQYF.